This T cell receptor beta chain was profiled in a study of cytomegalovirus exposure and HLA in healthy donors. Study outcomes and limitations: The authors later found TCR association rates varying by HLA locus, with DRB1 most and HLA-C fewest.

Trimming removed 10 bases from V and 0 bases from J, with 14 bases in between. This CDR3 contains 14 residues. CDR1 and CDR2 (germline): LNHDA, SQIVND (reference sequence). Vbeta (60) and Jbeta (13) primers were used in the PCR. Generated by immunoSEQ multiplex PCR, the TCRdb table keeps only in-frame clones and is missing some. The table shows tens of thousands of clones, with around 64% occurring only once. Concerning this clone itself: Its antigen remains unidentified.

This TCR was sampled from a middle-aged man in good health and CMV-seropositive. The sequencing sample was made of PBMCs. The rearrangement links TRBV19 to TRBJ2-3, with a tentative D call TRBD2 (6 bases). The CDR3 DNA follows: TGTGCCACCCAGGGTAGCGGCAGCACAGATACGCAGTATTTT. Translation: CATQGSGSTDTQYF.